The entry below gives a single TCR beta chain sequence along with its context. This record belongs to a study of blood T cell repertoires in COVID-19. Overall study context: PBMCs, B-cell-depleted T cells, or T cells provided the cDNA or gDNA that made up the material.

The germline V and J ends were trimmed by 4 bases and 4 bases, with 10 bases remaining between them. The CDR3 length is 13 residues. CDR1 and CDR2 (germline): MNHNY, SVGAGI (reference sequence). Original processing notes: Reference gene primer amplification gave estimated nucleated cell counts. The assay was immunoSEQ multiplex PCR, and TCRdb's table has in-frame clones only and misses some. V, J and clone size are those of that table, while D and trimming were read from the DNA. The sample comprises about 46,000 clones, 70% to 90% of which are singletons, and about 4% rests with the top ten. The V call is TRBV6-6, the J call TRBJ1-1; a possible D gene is TRBD1 (6 bases). Source material: peripheral blood. This sequence was found in a man older than 75 with active COVID-19. CDR3 DNA: TGTGCCAGCAGTTGGCAGGGGAGCACTGAAGCTTTCTTT. This encodes CASSWQGSTEAFF.